This is a list of T cell receptor beta chains from one sample in a study of graft-versus-host responses after intestinal transplantation. Measured with immunoSEQ multiplex PCR; TCRdb has only the in-frame clones, and not every one. Among 40,000 to 55,000 clones listed, around 92% were seen once. These receptors lack a known antigen. This specimen consisted of unstimulated CD4+ T cells sorted from spleen or lymph node cells, obtained before transplant. These receptors were collected from a human donor who was the organ donor for an intestinal transplant. CDR3s include the opening cysteine and the closing phenylalanine or tryptophan. D genes are given only for firm matches. Size values are once, few and many counts, or a class for expanded clones, and some rows have none.

CDR3	DNA	D	V	size	J
CASGGASGTVEQFF	TGTGCCAGCGGCGGGGCTAGCGGGACTGTTGAGCAGTTCTTC	TRBD2	TRBV28	.	TRBJ2-1
CASSLQLSGNTIYF	TGTGCCAGCAGCTTACAACTCTCTGGAAACACCATATATTTT	.	TRBV11-2	.	TRBJ1-3
CASMETSNTGELFF	TGTGCCAGCATGGAGACCTCGAACACCGGGGAGCTGTTTTTT	.	TRBV6-5	.	TRBJ2-2
CASSAGQGIPGELFF	TGTGCCAGCAGTGCGGGACAGGGTATCCCCGGGGAGCTGTTTTTT	TRBD1	TRBV6-1	.	TRBJ2-2
CSAGDRGYTF	TGCAGTGCTGGTGACAGGGGCTACACCTTC	.	TRBV20-1	.	TRBJ1-2
CASSRRGELVIGSYNEQFF	TGTGCCAGCAGCCGCAGGGGTGAGCTAGTAATAGGATCCTACAATGAGCAGTTCTTC	.	TRBV7-2	.	TRBJ2-1
CASSEVMGQYGYTF	TGTGCCAGCAGTGAAGTAATGGGCCAATATGGCTACACCTTC	.	TRBV6-5	.	TRBJ1-2
CAISLAGAHEQYF	TGTGCCATCAGTCTAGCGGGAGCCCACGAGCAGTACTTC	TRBD2	TRBV10-3	.	TRBJ2-7
CASTLGGAVEKLFF	TGTGCCAGCACCTTAGGGGGGGCTGTCGAAAAACTGTTTTTT	.	TRBV28	.	TRBJ1-4
CASSPPRREGETQYF	TGTGCCAGCAGTCCGCCACGGCGGGAAGGGGAGACCCAGTACTTC	.	TRBV5-4	.	TRBJ2-5
CASSANAPGADTQYF	TGTGCCAGCAGCGCCAATGCCCCCGGAGCAGATACGCAGTATTTT	.	TRBV9	.	TRBJ2-3
CASSLAPQTEAFF	TGTGCCAGCAGCTTAGCCCCCCAGACTGAAGCTTTCTTT	.	TRBV7-2	.	TRBJ1-1
CASSPGTRGTSGYKETQYF	TGTGCCAGCAGCCCCGGGACACGGGGGACTAGCGGATATAAAGAGACCCAGTACTTC	TRBD2	TRBV9	.	TRBJ2-5
CASRRDRSTGNTIYF	TGCGCCAGCAGAAGGGACAGGAGCACTGGAAACACCATATATTTT	TRBD1	TRBV5-1	.	TRBJ1-3
CASSALQGDYGYTF	TGTGCCAGCAGCGCACTACAGGGGGACTATGGCTACACCTTC	TRBD1	TRBV6-1	.	TRBJ1-2
CASILNLSYGYTF	TGTGCCAGCATTCTCAACTTGTCCTATGGCTACACCTTC	.	TRBV2	.	TRBJ1-2
CASSWTHRANTEAFF	TGTGCCAGCAGTTGGACGCACAGGGCCAACACTGAAGCTTTCTTT	.	TRBV28	.	TRBJ1-1
CASSLQDYNEQFF	TGTGCCAGCAGTTTACAGGACTACAATGAGCAGTTCTTC	.	TRBV28	few	TRBJ2-1
CASSSTGSRSGNTIYF	TGTGCCAGCAGCTCCACAGGGTCTCGATCTGGAAACACCATATATTTT	.	TRBV5-5	.	TRBJ1-3
CASSWGDRVVGYTF	TGCGCCAGCAGCTGGGGGGACCGAGTGGTGGGCTACACCTTC	.	TRBV5-1	.	TRBJ1-2
CASTTLAGDNEQFF	TGTGCCAGCACTACACTAGCGGGAGACAATGAGCAGTTCTTC	TRBD2	TRBV27	.	TRBJ2-1
CASGGRSTDTQYF	TGCGCCAGCGGTGGGAGAAGCACAGATACGCAGTATTTT	.	TRBV10-2	.	TRBJ2-3
CASTPLAGVPGELFF	TGTGCCAGCACGCCTCTAGCGGGAGTCCCCGGGGAGCTGTTTTTT	TRBD2	TRBV27	.	TRBJ2-2
CASSKLGGELFF	TGTGCCAGCAGTAAACTTGGCGGGGAGCTGTTTTTT	.	TRBV6-6	.	TRBJ2-2
CASRTVNTEAFF	TGTGCCAGCAGGACAGTGAACACTGAAGCTTTCTTT	.	TRBV25-1	.	TRBJ1-1
CASTGTGMGEQYF	TGTGCCAGCACGGGGACAGGCATGGGGGAGCAGTACTTC	TRBD1	TRBV2	once	TRBJ2-7
CASSVASETSGYEQYF	TGTGCCAGCAGCGTAGCTTCGGAGACTAGCGGGTACGAGCAGTACTTC	TRBD2	TRBV9	.	TRBJ2-7
CASPPSLRRGATTEAFF	TGTGCCAGTCCTCCGTCGCTCCGACGGGGGGCGACCACTGAAGCTTTCTTT	.	TRBV28	.	TRBJ1-1
CSADSYEQYF	TGCAGTGCCGACAGTTACGAGCAGTACTTC	.	TRBV20-1	once	TRBJ2-7
CASSAGPPGNTIYF	TGCGCCAGCAGCGCGGGACCGCCCGGAAACACCATATATTTT	.	TRBV5-1	once	TRBJ1-3
CASNRDSGGQGEQFF	TGTGCCAGCAACAGGGATAGCGGGGGGCAGGGTGAGCAGTTCTTC	TRBD2	TRBV9	.	TRBJ2-1
CASSLVGQGIEKLFF	TGTGCCAGCAGCTTAGTGGGACAGGGTATTGAAAAACTGTTTTTT	TRBD1	TRBV7-9	.	TRBJ1-4
CASSSYGTTTDTQYF	TGTGCCAGCAGTTCATACGGGACTACCACAGATACGCAGTATTTT	TRBD2	TRBV7-6	.	TRBJ2-3